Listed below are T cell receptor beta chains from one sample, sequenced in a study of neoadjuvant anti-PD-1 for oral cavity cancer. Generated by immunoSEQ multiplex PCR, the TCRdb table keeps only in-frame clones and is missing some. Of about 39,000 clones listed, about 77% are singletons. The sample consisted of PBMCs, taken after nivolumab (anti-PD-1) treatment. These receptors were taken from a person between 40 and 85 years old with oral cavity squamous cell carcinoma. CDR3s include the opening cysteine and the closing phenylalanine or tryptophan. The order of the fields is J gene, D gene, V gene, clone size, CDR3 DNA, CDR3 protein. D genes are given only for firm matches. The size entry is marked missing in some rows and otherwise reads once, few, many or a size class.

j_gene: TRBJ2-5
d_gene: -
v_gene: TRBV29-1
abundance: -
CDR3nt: TGCAGCGTTGATGAGGGAAACCAAGAGACCCAGTACTTC
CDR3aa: CSVDEGNQETQYF

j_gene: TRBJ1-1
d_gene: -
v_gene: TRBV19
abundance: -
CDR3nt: TGTGCCAGTAGTATAGAGGAGCGCGGTGAAGCTTTCTTT
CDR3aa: CASSIEERGEAFF

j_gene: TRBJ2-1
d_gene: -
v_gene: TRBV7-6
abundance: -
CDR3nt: TGTGCCAGCAGCTCGCTGGGGTTTGGGGATGAGCAGTTCTTC
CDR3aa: CASSSLGFGDEQFF

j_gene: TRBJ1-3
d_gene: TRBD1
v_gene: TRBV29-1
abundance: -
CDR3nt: TGCAGCGTTGAAGGGCAGGGGGGAGCTGGAAACACCATATATTTT
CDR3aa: CSVEGQGGAGNTIYF

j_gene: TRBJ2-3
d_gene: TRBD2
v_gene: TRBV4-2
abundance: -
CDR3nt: TGTGCCAGCAGCCAAACTAGCGGGAGGGGCACAGATACGCAGTATTTT
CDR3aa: CASSQTSGRGTDTQYF

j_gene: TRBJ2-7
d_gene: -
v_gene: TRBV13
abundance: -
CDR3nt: TGTGCCAGCAGCCCCTGGGATAGCGCAAGCTCCTACGAGCAGTACTTC
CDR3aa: CASSPWDSASSYEQYF

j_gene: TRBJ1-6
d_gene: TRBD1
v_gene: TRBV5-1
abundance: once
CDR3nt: TGCGCCAGCAGCTTGAGACAGGGGGATAATTCACCCCTCCACTTT
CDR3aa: CASSLRQGDNSPLHF

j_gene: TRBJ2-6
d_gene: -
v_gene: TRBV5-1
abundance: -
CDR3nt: TGCGCCAGCACTCCCGACCTCTCTGGGGCCAACGTCCTGACTTTC
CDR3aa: CASTPDLSGANVLTF

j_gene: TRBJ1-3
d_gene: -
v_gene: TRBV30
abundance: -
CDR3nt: TGTGCCTGGAGTGGGGGTAGAAACACCATATATTTT
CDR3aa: CAWSGGRNTIYF

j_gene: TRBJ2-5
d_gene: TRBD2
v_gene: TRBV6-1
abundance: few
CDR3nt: TGTGCCAGCAGTGAGATCCTAGCGGGGGGTTTAGAGACCCAGTACTTC
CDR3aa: CASSEILAGGLETQYF

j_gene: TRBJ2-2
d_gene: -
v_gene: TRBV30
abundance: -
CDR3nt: TGTGCCTGGGGAGGTGGCACCGGGGAGCTGTTTTTT
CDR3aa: CAWGGGTGELFF

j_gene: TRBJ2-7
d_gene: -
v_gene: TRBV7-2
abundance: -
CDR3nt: TGTGCCAGCAGCTTAGAGAAGGGGTTGACCTACGAGCAGTACTTC
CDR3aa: CASSLEKGLTYEQYF

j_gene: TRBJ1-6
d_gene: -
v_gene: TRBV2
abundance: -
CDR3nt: TGTGCCAGCAGGGAAGGGACGGGAGTGAGCTCCTATAATTCACCCCTCCACTTT
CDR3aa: CASREGTGVSSYNSPLHF

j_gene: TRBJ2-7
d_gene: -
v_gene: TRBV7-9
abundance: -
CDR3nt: TGTGCCAGCAGCCCCCCAGGCCACGAGCAGTACTTC
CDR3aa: CASSPPGHEQYF

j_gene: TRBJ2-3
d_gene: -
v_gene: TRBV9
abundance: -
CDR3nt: TGTGCCAGCAGGGCCAAGGACAGAGCCACAGATACGCAGTATTTT
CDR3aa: CASRAKDRATDTQYF

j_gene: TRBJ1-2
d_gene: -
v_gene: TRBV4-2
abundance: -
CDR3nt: TGTGCCAGCAGCCAAGATCTCCGACAGCTAAGCCTCCCTGGCTACACCTTC
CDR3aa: CASSQDLRQLSLPGYTF

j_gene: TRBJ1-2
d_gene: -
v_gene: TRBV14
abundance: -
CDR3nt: TGTGCCAGCAGCCAAGCGGGCCTTCAATTCTATGGCTACACCTTC
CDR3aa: CASSQAGLQFYGYTF

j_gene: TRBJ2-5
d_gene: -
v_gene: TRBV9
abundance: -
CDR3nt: TGTGCCAGCAGCGCCGGTGGGAGGAGGGAAGAGACCCAGTACTTC
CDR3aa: CASSAGGRREETQYF

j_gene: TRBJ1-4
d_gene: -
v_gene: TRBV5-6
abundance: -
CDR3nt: TGTGCCAGCACCCACAGGGAATCAACTAATGAAAAACTGTTTTTT
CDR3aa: CASTHRESTNEKLFF

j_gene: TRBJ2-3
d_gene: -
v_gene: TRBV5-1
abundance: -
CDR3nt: TGCGCCAGCAGCTTCAGCTTGACCCCGCCGAGTGATACGCAGTATTTT
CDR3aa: CASSFSLTPPSDTQYF

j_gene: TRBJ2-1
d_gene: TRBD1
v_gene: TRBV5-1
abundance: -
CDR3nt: TGCGCCAGCAGCGCACCTTGGACAGGGGGATACAATGAGCAGTTCTTC
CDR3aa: CASSAPWTGGYNEQFF

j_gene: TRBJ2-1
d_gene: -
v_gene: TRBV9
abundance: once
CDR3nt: TGTGCCAGCAGCGTTGCCTCGGGGGGCCGAGAGCAGTTCTTC
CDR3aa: CASSVASGGREQFF

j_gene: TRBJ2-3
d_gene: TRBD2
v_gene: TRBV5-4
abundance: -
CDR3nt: TGTGCCAGCAGCCCGCGGGGGGGCTTCACAGATACGCAGTATTTT
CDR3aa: CASSPRGGFTDTQYF

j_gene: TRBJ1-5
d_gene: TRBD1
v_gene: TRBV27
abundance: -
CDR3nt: TGTGCCAGCAGTGAGGACAGGGGGTTTCAGCCCCAGCATTTT
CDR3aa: CASSEDRGFQPQHF

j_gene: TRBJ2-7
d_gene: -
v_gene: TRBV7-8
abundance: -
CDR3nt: TGTGCCAGCAGTTGGAGGGACGGCTCCTACGAGCAGTACTTC
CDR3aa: CASSWRDGSYEQYF

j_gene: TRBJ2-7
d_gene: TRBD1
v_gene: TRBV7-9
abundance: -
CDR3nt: TGTGCCAGCAGCTGGGACAGATACGAGCAGTACTTC
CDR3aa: CASSWDRYEQYF

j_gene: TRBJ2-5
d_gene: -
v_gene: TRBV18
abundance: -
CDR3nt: TGTGCCAGCTCACCACCCATAGGGACCCCTGCCCAAGAGACCCAGTACTTC
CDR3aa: CASSPPIGTPAQETQYF

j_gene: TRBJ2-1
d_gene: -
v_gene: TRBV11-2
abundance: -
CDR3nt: TGTGCCAGCAGCCCCCGGGACTCGAGCTCCTACAATGAGCAGTTCTTC
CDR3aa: CASSPRDSSSYNEQFF

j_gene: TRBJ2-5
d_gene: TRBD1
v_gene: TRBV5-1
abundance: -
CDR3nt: TGCGCCAGCAGCCGGGTGGGACAGCTACAAGAGACCCAGTACTTC
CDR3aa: CASSRVGQLQETQYF

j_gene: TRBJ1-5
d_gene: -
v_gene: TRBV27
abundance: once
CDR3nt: TGTGCCAGCAGTTTATCGATGAGGGGCTATAGCAATCAGCCCCAGCATTTT
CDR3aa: CASSLSMRGYSNQPQHF

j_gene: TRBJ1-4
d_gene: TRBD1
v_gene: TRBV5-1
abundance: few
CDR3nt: TGCGCCAGCAGCTTGGTAGGGCCAGGGGGTCCAACTAATGAAAAACTGTTTTTT
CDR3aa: CASSLVGPGGPTNEKLFF

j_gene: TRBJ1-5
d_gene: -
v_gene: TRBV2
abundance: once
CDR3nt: TGTGCCAGCAGGGGAACAAGTAGCAATCAGCCCCAGCATTTT
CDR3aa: CASRGTSSNQPQHF

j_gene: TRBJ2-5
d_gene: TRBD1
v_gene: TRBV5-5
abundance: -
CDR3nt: TGTGCCAGCAGCCCGGGGGACAGGGGGTTTCAAGAGACCCAGTACTTC
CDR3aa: CASSPGDRGFQETQYF

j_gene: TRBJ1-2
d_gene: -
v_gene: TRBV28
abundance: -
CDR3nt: TGTGCCAGCAGCTCCGGGACCTATGGCTACACCTTC
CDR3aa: CASSSGTYGYTF

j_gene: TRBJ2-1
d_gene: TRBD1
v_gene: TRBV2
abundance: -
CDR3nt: TGTGCCAGCAGTCGTCCCGGGACAGGGGTTTACTACAATGAGCAGTTCTTC
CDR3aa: CASSRPGTGVYYNEQFF

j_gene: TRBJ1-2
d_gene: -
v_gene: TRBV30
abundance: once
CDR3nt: TGTGCCTGGAGGGGGAGTAACTATGGCTACACCTTC
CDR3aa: CAWRGSNYGYTF

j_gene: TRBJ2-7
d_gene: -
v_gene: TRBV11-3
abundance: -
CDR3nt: TGTGCCAGCAGCAAAAGAAAATACGAGCAGTACTTC
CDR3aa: CASSKRKYEQYF

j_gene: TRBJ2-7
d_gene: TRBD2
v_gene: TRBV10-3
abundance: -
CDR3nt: TGTGCCATCAGTGCGGGGGGAACCTACGAGCAGTACTTC
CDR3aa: CAISAGGTYEQYF

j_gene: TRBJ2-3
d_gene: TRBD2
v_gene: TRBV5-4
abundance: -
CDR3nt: TGTGCCAGCAGCTCCACTAGCGGGGCTTTTACAGATACGCAGTATTTT
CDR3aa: CASSSTSGAFTDTQYF

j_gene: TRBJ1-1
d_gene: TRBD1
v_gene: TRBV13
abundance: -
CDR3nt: TGTGCCAGCAGCTTCCGACAGGGAGGAGCTTTCTTT
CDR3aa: CASSFRQGGAFF